This TCR beta chain was documented in a study of T cell changes during pregnancy in multiple sclerosis (dated by TCRdb to the late 2010s). Some background on the complete study: In women with multiple sclerosis, the researchers looked at how the T cell repertoire shifted as pregnancy progressed.

Libraries were built with the immunoSEQ multiplex PCR assay. Not all clones reach the TCRdb copy of this immuneACCESS table, which keeps in-frame sequences only. Checked studies attribute under half of the gap to unresolved V genes and leave the rest unexplained. For this sample there are approximately 70,000 clones; more than 90% appear just once. Of the sample, roughly 1.1% is held by the ten largest clones. As encoded in the germline V gene (reference sequence), CDR1 is SEHNR while CDR2 is FQNEAQ. The CDR3 measures 16 amino acids from cysteine to phenylalanine. Only the CDR3 part of the read is kept: 48 bases, read in frame from the first base. Between the V and J ends, shortened by 7 bases and 4 bases respectively, the junction contains 20 bases. On this clone: Its cognate antigen has yet to be identified. No qualities accompany the bases; no much larger clone lies one base away.

Sample: peripheral blood, taken in the third trimester of pregnancy. This clonotype originated in a female donor with multiple sclerosis, enrolled in a pregnancy study. The chain links TRBV7-9 with TRBJ2-1, with TRBD1 perhaps the D gene, on 5 matching bases. The DNA sequence is as follows: TGTGCCAGCATTTACGGATCGACAGAAGGGTACAATGAGCAGTTCTTC. This codes for CASIYGSTEGYNEQFF.